This TCR beta chain was found in a study of identical twins. Using its own MiXCR run on the 5' RACE reads, TCRdb lists one record per CDR3 protein. The sample holds 400,000 to 550,000 distinct CDR3 sequences, roughly a quarter seen once. This clonotype came up a few times. This sample was also put to use in a study of T cells expressing NK-cell markers.

The TCR was taken from a woman between 18 and 29 years old in good health. What was sequenced was CD4+ T cells sorted from blood.

CDR3 region: CASSLAWANTEAFF. The CDR3 DNA follows: TGTGCCAGCAGCTTAGCCTGGGCGAACACTGAAGCTTTCTTT. The chain combines TRBV7-8 with TRBJ1-1; D gene unclear. V was clipped by 0 bases and J by 1 base, with 6 bases between them. The CDR3 loop spans 14 amino acids. The germline gives CDR1 SGHVS, CDR2 FQNEAQ. The variable domain in full, with the rest retrieved from reference TRBV7-8 and TRBJ1-1, is GAGVSQSPRYKVAKRGQDVALRCDPISGHVSLFWYQQALGQGPEFLTYFQNEAQLDKSGLPSDRFFAERPEGSVSTLKIQRTQQEDSAVYLCASSLAWANTEAFFGQGTRLTVV.